This entry lists 25 T cell receptor beta chains sequenced from one sample in a study of Tregs in tolerant kidney transplant recipients. TCRdb keeps only in-frame clones here, not all; method: immunoSEQ multiplex PCR. The sample comprises about 240,000 clones, 80% to 85% of which are singletons, and around 0.6% rests with the top ten. The specimen was CD4+ T cells from blood. These receptors all stem from a human donor in good health.

This rearrangement joins TRBV7-6 to TRBJ1-4, with a tentative D call TRBD1 (5 bases). The CDR3 extends over 14 amino acids. Germline lookup yields CDR1 SGHVS and CDR2 FNYEAQ. V was pared by 5 bases and J by 5 bases, with 12 bases between. The CDR3 sequence: CASSPGGGNEKLFF. The CDR3 bases are TGTGCCAGCAGCCCCGGGGGAGGGAATGAAAAACTGTTTTTT.

The V gene is TRBV6-5, the J gene TRBJ2-2, with D unclear. The V gene's germline CDR1 is MNHEY and CDR2 SVGAGI. The CDR3 has 13 residues. V dropped 2 bases and J dropped 2 bases, with 3 bases sitting between them. CDR3 DNA sequence: TGTGCCAGCAGTTACGACAACACCGGGGAGCTGTTTTTT. As protein: CASSYDNTGELFF.

This chain joins TRBV6-1 and TRBJ2-5; D is uncertain. Trimming took off 6 bases at V and 5 bases at J, with 19 bases between the two ends. Germline V CDR1 and CDR2: MNHNS, SASEGT. The length of the CDR3 is 15 residues. CDR3 nucleotide sequence: TGTGCCAGCAGCCAAACGATGGGGTCCCCGGAGACCCAGTACTTC. Its translation: CASSQTMGSPETQYF.

The chain has TRBV5-1 and TRBJ1-4, with TRBD1 matching over 7 bases. The germline V gene has CDR1 SGHRS and CDR2 YFSETQ. CDR3 length equals 14 residues. With V trimmed by 0 bases and J by 8 bases, 4 bases remained unmatched. This CDR3 is CASSLGGGQEKLFF. In nucleotides, the CDR3 is TGCGCCAGCAGCTTGGGAGGGGGCCAGGAAAAACTGTTTTTT.

The rearrangement joins TRBV19 to TRBJ1-4, with D perhaps matching TRBD1 (5 bases). CDR3 length: 14 amino acids. Germline values: CDR1 LNHDA, CDR2 SQIVND (reference sequence). V shed 4 bases and J shed 4 bases, with 10 bases lying between them. The CDR3 reads CASSTGRHNEKLFF. DNA of the CDR3: TGTGCCAGTAGTACGGGACGGCATAATGAAAAACTGTTTTTT.

V usage is TRBV4-2 and J usage is TRBJ2-7; tentative D call: TRBD2 (6 bases). V was clipped by 4 bases and J by 4 bases, with 14 bases between them. CDR1 is LGHNA, CDR2 YNFKEQ, per germline. The CDR3 totals 14 residues. CDR3 loop: CASSPGGTQYEQYF. DNA for the CDR3: TGTGCCAGCAGCCCCGGCGGGACTCAATACGAGCAGTACTTC.

This rearrangement joins TRBV6-5 to TRBJ1-2, with D unclear. CDR1 is MNHEY, CDR2 SVGAGI, per germline. Deletions cut 6 bases from V and 5 bases from J, with 16 bases between. The length of the CDR3 is 14 residues. CDR3 amino acids: CASSGEGIRYGYTF. In nucleotides, the CDR3 is TGTGCCAGCAGCGGCGAAGGGATTCGGTATGGCTACACCTTC.

The V call is TRBV5-1, the J call TRBJ2-5; 10 bases fit TRBD1. The J segment lost 5 bases and the V segment lost 0 bases, leaving 7 bases of the junction unmatched. The CDR3 consists of 16 residues. Germline CDR1 SGHRS, CDR2 YFSETQ. The chain's CDR3 is CASSLARQGARETQYF. The CDR3 region has the DNA TGCGCCAGCAGCTTGGCGAGACAGGGGGCCCGGGAGACCCAGTACTTC.

This clone occurred once. J is TRBJ1-5 and V is TRBV18; D gene ambiguous. V was shortened by 4 bases and J by 0 bases, with 10 bases between the two germline ends. Germline V gene sequence: CDR1 KGHSH, CDR2 LQKENI. The CDR3 is 15 amino acids. The CDR3 is CASSRECHSNQPQHF. CDR3 bases: TGTGCCAGCTCACGCGAATGTCATAGCAATCAGCCCCAGCATTTT.

The chain recombines TRBV18 with TRBJ2-1; 9 nucleotides align to TRBD2. V was pared by 4 bases and J by 6 bases, with 16 bases of the junction left unmatched. The germline V gene encodes CDR1 KGHSH and CDR2 LQKENI. This CDR3 has 18 amino acids. The CDR3 DNA reads as TGTGCCAGCTCACTACTAGCGGGTGGCCCCCAACCTCGCAATGAGCAGTTCTTC. Its translation is CASSLLAGGPQPRNEQFF. Filled out from reference TRBV18 and TRBJ2-1, the complete variable domain reads NAGVMQNPRHLVRRRGQEARLRCSPMKGHSHVYWYRQLPEEGLKFMVYLQKENIIDESGMPKERFSAEFPKEGPSILRIQQVVRGDSAAYFCASSLLAGGPQPRNEQFFGPGTRLTVL.

This clone appeared many times. V and J are TRBV10-2 and TRBJ2-3, with D unclear. Between the trimmed V and J ends, which lost 3 bases and 2 bases, there was a span of 9 bases. The CDR3 runs 14 residues. CDR1 and CDR2 (germline): WSHSY, SAAADI. In DNA form, the CDR3 reads TGCGCCAGCAGTGACAGGAAGGCCACAGATACGCAGTATTTT. Translated, it gives CASSDRKATDTQYF.

The gene calls are TRBV6-6 and TRBJ1-5, with D possibly TRBD1 on 5 matching bases. Trimming removed 4 bases from V and 10 bases from J, with 8 bases in between. The CDR3 contains 11 residues. CDR1 and CDR2 (germline): MNHNY, SVGAGI (reference sequence). The CDR3 sequence: CASSSTGPQHF. CDR3 DNA sequence: TGTGCCAGCAGTTCTACAGGTCCCCAGCATTTT.

V and J are TRBV6-5 and TRBJ1-5; D unresolved. V lost 2 bases and J 1 base, leaving 3 bases between the germline ends. Germline V lookup: CDR1 MNHEY, CDR2 SVGAGI. The CDR3 totals 13 residues. CDR3 bases: TGTGCCAGCAGTTACGAAAGCAATCAGCCCCAGCATTTT. Its translation: CASSYESNQPQHF.

V gene TRBV7-2 combines with J gene TRBJ2-1; 9 bases agree with TRBD1. The CDR3 length is 14 residues. The J segment lost 8 bases and the V segment lost 3 bases, leaving 5 bases of the junction unmatched. CDR1 is SGHTA and CDR2 is FQGNSA in the germline V gene. For the CDR3, the DNA is TGTGCCAGCAGCTTCCGGACAGGGGCACATGAGCAGTTCTTC. Its protein is CASSFRTGAHEQFF.

CDR3 in DNA: TGCAGTCTGGGGGGCCCTAGCAATCAGCCCCAGCATTTT. Protein: CSLGGPSNQPQHF. This chain connects TRBV29-1 to TRBJ1-5; TRBD1 is a possible D gene (6 bases). CDR1 SQVTM and CDR2 ANQGSEA come from the germline V gene. The CDR3 extends over 13 amino acids.

The chain combines TRBV6-5 with TRBJ2-3; possibly TRBD2 for D (7 bases). Trimming pared 2 bases from V and 10 bases from J, leaving 16 bases between. From germline, CDR1 is MNHEY and CDR2 SVGAGI. The CDR3 has 14 residues. CDR3 DNA: TGTGCCAGCAGTTACCGGGGGGCGGGATATTCGCAGTATTTT. The encoded protein is CASSYRGAGYSQYF.

This chain links TRBV6-5 with TRBJ2-7; a possible D gene is TRBD1 (6 bases). The V gene's germline CDR1 is MNHEY and CDR2 SVGAGI. This CDR3 has 12 amino acids. The V end lost 4 bases, the J end lost 9 bases, and 13 bases lay between the germline ends. The CDR3 nucleotides read TGTGCCAGCAGTTCCGTCTTAGGGGGGCAGTACTTC. Protein: CASSSVLGGQYF.

The chain links TRBV10-3 to TRBJ1-1; TRBD1 matches 7 bases. The CDR3 runs to 13 residues. The J segment lost 6 bases and the V segment lost 6 bases, leaving 7 bases of the junction unmatched. Per the germline V gene, CDR1 is ENHRY and CDR2 is SYGVKD. The CDR3 is CAISPRQGSEAFF. In nucleotides, the CDR3 is TGTGCCATCAGCCCCCGACAGGGATCTGAAGCTTTCTTT.

The V call is TRBV5-1, the J call TRBJ2-2, with TRBD2 matching 8 bases. Germline values: CDR1 SGHRS, CDR2 YFSETQ. This CDR3 is 15 amino acids long. After removal of 2 bases from V and 4 bases from J, the junction contained 4 bases not matched to a gene. CDR3 sequence: CASSFISGGTGELFF. CDR3 DNA: TGCGCCAGCAGCTTTATAAGCGGGGGCACCGGGGAGCTGTTTTTT.

This clone was counted between two and nine times. The V gene is TRBV5-1, the J gene TRBJ1-1, with 8 nucleotides matching TRBD1. The CDR3 is made up of 14 amino acids. Germline CDR1 SGHRS, CDR2 YFSETQ. The trim removed 4 bases at V and 4 bases at J, leaving 6 bases unmatched. CDR3 loop: CASSATGVVTEAFF. CDR3 sequence (DNA): TGCGCCAGCAGCGCGACAGGGGTAGTCACTGAAGCTTTCTTT.

The chain couples TRBV27 to TRBJ2-4, with 7 bases identical to TRBD1. The CDR3 is 13 amino acids. V shed 4 bases, J shed 6 bases, and the junction held 3 bases outside the gene matches. Germline V gene data show CDR1 as MNHEY and CDR2 as SMNVEV (reference sequence). The CDR3 region has the DNA TGTGCCAGCAGTTGGACAGGAGGAAACATTCAGTACTTC. Protein product: CASSWTGGNIQYF.

The gene calls are TRBV6-5 and TRBJ1-2; 8 nucleotides agree with TRBD1. CDR1 MNHEY and CDR2 SVGAGI come from the germline V gene. CDR3 length equals 13 residues. V shed 6 bases and J 8 bases; nucleotides not matched to a gene: 8. The CDR3 nucleotides are TGTGCCAGCAGAGGGGCGACAGGGGTGGGCTACACCTTC. Translating it yields CASRGATGVGYTF.

The rearrangement uses TRBV10-2 and TRBJ2-5; 11 bases agree with TRBD1. The ends lost 3 bases at V and 5 bases at J; junction bases unmatched: 5. Germline-derived CDR1 and CDR2 are WSHSY and SAAADI. There are 15 residues in the CDR3. CDR3 DNA sequence: TGCGCCAGCAGTGACTCCGGGACAGGGGGTGAGACCCAGTACTTC. Residues: CASSDSGTGGETQYF.

This chain connects TRBV5-1 to TRBJ2-1; TRBD2 is a possible D gene (5 bases). The germline CDR1 and CDR2 sequences are SGHRS and YFSETQ. The length of the CDR3 is 16 residues. The germline V and J ends were trimmed by 0 bases and 0 bases, with 10 bases remaining between them. CDR3 nucleotides: TGCGCCAGCAGCTTGGTTGGGAGTTTCTCCTACAATGAGCAGTTCTTC. This codes for CASSLVGSFSYNEQFF.

This rearrangement joins TRBV19 to TRBJ2-7, with D perhaps TRBD1 or TRBD2 (5 bases each). The germline CDR1 and CDR2 sequences are LNHDA and SQIVND (reference sequence). V lost 8 bases to trimming and J lost 4 bases, with 15 bases between them. CDR3 length: 13 residues. The CDR3 region has the DNA TGTGCCAGTCGAGGGGCAGGGAGATACGAGCAGTACTTC. Its translation is CASRGAGRYEQYF.